The rows below give T cell receptor beta chains drawn from one sample of a study of graft-versus-host responses after intestinal transplantation. Libraries were prepared by immunoSEQ multiplex PCR; TCRdb keeps only in-frame clonotypes and omits some of them. The table records 29,000 or so clones, around four fifths of them present only once. Material: ileum tissue, obtained 98 days after intestinal transplantation. The source is a human patient who received an intestinal transplant, so some T cells may come from the graft donor. Both conserved end residues are part of each CDR3. The D gene is left open where the match is weak. Size tells how often a clone was seen (once, few, many) or the class of an expanded clone, and some rows leave it out.

clone size | J gene | D gene | V gene | CDR3 protein | CDR3 DNA
NA | TRBJ1-4 | NA | TRBV4-1 | CASSLYREFNEKLFF | TGCGCCAGCAGCCTTTACAGGGAATTTAATGAAAAACTGTTTTTT
once | TRBJ2-3 | NA | TRBV2 | CASSELDSRTDTQYF | TGTGCCAGCAGTGAACTCGACAGTCGCACAGATACGCAGTATTTT
once | TRBJ2-7 | TRBD1 | TRBV11-2 | CASSTPGTGVQQYF | TGTGCCAGCAGCACCCCCGGGACAGGGGTTCAGCAGTACTTC
once | TRBJ2-3 | TRBD2 | TRBV13 | CASSPGTSIPDTQYF | TGTGCCAGCAGCCCCGGGACTAGCATACCAGATACGCAGTATTTT
NA | TRBJ2-2 | NA | TRBV9 | CASSVRGSPTGELFF | TGTGCCAGCAGCGTCAGGGGCAGTCCCACCGGGGAGCTGTTTTTT
NA | TRBJ2-1 | NA | TRBV29-1 | CSVRGSAYNEQFF | TGCAGCGTCAGGGGCAGCGCTTACAATGAGCAGTTCTTC
NA | TRBJ1-4 | NA | TRBV21-1 | CASSKPGLTGGISEKLFF | TGTGCCAGCAGCAAACCGGGACTAACAGGGGGCATAAGTGAAAAACTGTTTTTT
once | TRBJ2-7 | NA | TRBV7-2 | CASSLAGAHEQYF | TGTGCCAGCAGCTTAGCTGGGGCCCACGAGCAGTACTTC
few | TRBJ2-7 | TRBD1 | TRBV7-9 | CASSRIPGQGEYEQYF | TGTGCCAGCAGCCGAATTCCGGGACAGGGAGAATACGAGCAGTACTTC
NA | TRBJ1-1 | NA | TRBV27 | CASSLLGNRYTEAFF | TGTGCCAGCAGTTTATTAGGTAACAGATACACTGAAGCTTTCTTT
NA | TRBJ2-7 | NA | TRBV7-3 | CASSLIGGEGGQYF | TGTGCCAGCAGCTTAATAGGCGGAGAAGGGGGGCAGTACTTC
NA | TRBJ2-1 | NA | TRBV9 | CASSASTGVLNEQFF | TGTGCCAGCAGCGCCTCCACGGGGGTTCTGAATGAGCAGTTCTTC
NA | TRBJ1-5 | NA | TRBV7-9 | CASSLVGGSSQPQHF | TGTGCCAGCAGCTTAGTTGGAGGATCAAGCCAGCCCCAGCATTTT
NA | TRBJ2-7 | NA | TRBV5-6 | CASSQVGLSYEQYF | TGTGCCAGCAGCCAGGTAGGCCTCTCCTACGAGCAGTACTTC
NA | TRBJ2-7 | NA | TRBV2 | CASSETPAYEQYF | TGTGCCAGCAGTGAAACTCCAGCCTACGAGCAGTACTTC
NA | TRBJ1-1 | NA | TRBV28 | CASRRYRDTEAFF | TGTGCCAGCAGGCGGTATAGGGACACTGAAGCTTTCTTT
few | TRBJ2-7 | TRBD2 | TRBV2 | CASRGERGAWRNEQYF | TGTGCCAGCAGGGGGGAGCGGGGGGCTTGGCGGAACGAGCAGTACTTC
NA | TRBJ1-2 | NA | TRBV5-4 | CASSLRRQNINGYTF | TGTGCCAGCAGCTTAAGGAGACAGAATATCAATGGCTACACCTTC
NA | TRBJ2-3 | NA | TRBV10-1 | CASSESKGQQYF | TGCGCCAGCAGTGAGTCGAAAGGGCAGCAGTATTTT
NA | TRBJ2-5 | NA | TRBV9 | CASSARQYQETQYF | TGTGCCAGCAGCGCTCGACAGTACCAAGAGACCCAGTACTTC
NA | TRBJ2-1 | TRBD1 | TRBV19 | CASKTGTGRENEQFF | TGTGCCAGTAAAACCGGGACAGGGAGGGAAAATGAGCAGTTCTTC
NA | TRBJ1-1 | NA | TRBV6-6 | CASSYLGYLAFF | TGTGCCAGCAGTTACTTGGGTTACTTAGCTTTCTTT
NA | TRBJ1-2 | TRBD1 | TRBV6-1 | CATLRDRGGYTF | TGTGCCACACTCCGGGACAGGGGCGGCTACACCTTC
once | TRBJ1-3 | NA | TRBV30 | CASVLSSGNTIYF | TGTGCCTCCGTCTTGAGCTCTGGAAACACCATATATTTT
NA | TRBJ1-2 | NA | TRBV4-1 | CASSRKSEAMSYGYTF | TGCGCCAGCAGTCGAAAGTCGGAGGCCATGTCCTATGGCTACACCTTC
few | TRBJ2-5 | NA | TRBV5-1 | CASSNQETQYF | TGCGCCAGCAGCAACCAAGAGACCCAGTACTTC
NA | TRBJ1-1 | NA | TRBV7-3 | CASSSGYGTEAFF | TGTGCCAGCAGCTCCGGGTATGGCACTGAAGCTTTCTTT
NA | TRBJ1-2 | NA | TRBV11-2 | CASSSNRDAFYYRYTF | TGTGCCAGCAGCTCCAACCGGGACGCATTTTACTATCGCTACACCTTC
NA | TRBJ2-3 | NA | TRBV7-9 | CASSQSSQTQYF | TGTGCCAGCAGCCAAAGTTCCCAAACGCAGTATTTT
NA | TRBJ2-2 | NA | TRBV27 | CASSSGLLANTGELFF | TGTGCCAGCAGTTCAGGACTGCTCGCGAACACCGGGGAGCTGTTTTTT
NA | TRBJ2-5 | TRBD2 | TRBV9 | CASSVEKGGGGQETQYF | TGTGCCAGCAGCGTAGAAAAGGGCGGGGGGGGCCAAGAGACCCAGTACTTC
NA | TRBJ2-1 | TRBD2 | TRBV11-2 | CASSLGPAGRSYNEQFF | TGTGCCAGCAGCTTAGGGCCAGCGGGGCGATCCTACAATGAGCAGTTCTTC
NA | TRBJ2-5 | TRBD1 | TRBV2 | CASSDELQGARETQYF | TGTGCCAGCAGTGATGAGCTACAGGGGGCGAGAGAGACCCAGTACTTC
NA | TRBJ2-5 | TRBD2 | TRBV11-3 | CASSFSGGALETQYF | TGTGCCAGCAGCTTTAGCGGGGGGGCCCTTGAGACCCAGTACTTC
NA | TRBJ1-2 | NA | TRBV27 | CASSFSGGYGYTF | TGTGCCAGCAGTTTTTCTGGGGGCTATGGCTACACCTTC
NA | TRBJ2-3 | NA | TRBV11-2 | CASGTSTDTQYF | TGTGCCAGCGGCACCAGCACAGATACGCAGTATTTT
few | TRBJ2-1 | TRBD2 | TRBV6-5 | CASSLAGGPNNEQFF | TGTGCCAGCAGCCTAGCGGGGGGGCCGAACAATGAGCAGTTCTTC
NA | TRBJ2-1 | TRBD2 | TRBV9 | CASSATSGEYNEQFF | TGTGCCAGCAGCGCGACTAGCGGGGAATACAATGAGCAGTTCTTC
few | TRBJ2-7 | NA | TRBV5-1 | CASSTGSGYEQYF | TGCGCCAGCAGCACCGGCTCAGGGTACGAGCAGTACTTC
NA | TRBJ2-5 | TRBD2 | TRBV5-4 | CASSRREGGRGETQYF | TGTGCCAGCAGCAGGAGGGAAGGCGGGAGGGGGGAGACCCAGTACTTC
NA | TRBJ1-5 | NA | TRBV7-9 | CASSHDSHNQPQHF | TGTGCCAGCAGCCACGACAGTCACAATCAGCCCCAGCATTTT
NA | TRBJ2-5 | NA | TRBV7-9 | CASSRPGEGGETQYF | TGTGCCAGCAGCAGACCAGGAGAAGGGGGAGAGACCCAGTACTTC
NA | TRBJ1-1 | NA | TRBV5-4 | CASSPTVASGTEAFF | TGTGCCAGCAGCCCCACCGTGGCATCCGGTACTGAAGCTTTCTTT
NA | TRBJ2-3 | TRBD2 | TRBV7-9 | CASSAPGGTADTQYF | TGTGCCAGCAGCGCCCCCGGGGGGACTGCAGATACGCAGTATTTT
NA | TRBJ1-5 | NA | TRBV6-5 | CASTRQALTAEPQHF | TGTGCCAGCACCCGACAGGCCCTTACGGCGGAGCCCCAGCATTTT
once | TRBJ2-1 | NA | TRBV6-6 | CASSLRVSVPYNEQFF | TGTGCCAGCAGCCTCCGTGTATCTGTCCCCTACAATGAGCAGTTCTTC
NA | TRBJ2-1 | NA | TRBV19 | CASSIGAGADDEQFF | TGTGCCAGTAGTATAGGGGCAGGGGCGGACGATGAGCAGTTCTTC
NA | TRBJ2-7 | TRBD1 | TRBV28 | CASSYRQGTYEQYF | TGTGCCAGCAGTTACCGACAGGGTACCTACGAGCAGTACTTC
NA | TRBJ1-3 | NA | TRBV28 | CASGGFGTFGNTIYF | TGTGCCAGCGGAGGCTTCGGGACATTTGGAAACACCATATATTTT
NA | TRBJ1-2 | NA | TRBV7-8 | CASSLVQQGEGYTF | TGTGCCAGCAGCTTAGTGCAACAGGGAGAAGGCTACACCTTC
NA | TRBJ1-2 | NA | TRBV4-1 | CASSQIGDGYTF | TGCGCCAGCAGCCAAATTGGAGATGGCTACACCTTC
NA | TRBJ2-1 | NA | TRBV9 | CASSDDWFNEQFF | TGTGCCAGCAGCGACGACTGGTTCAATGAGCAGTTCTTC
NA | TRBJ2-1 | TRBD2 | TRBV7-9 | CASSLEGGLAGKYDEQFF | TGTGCCAGCAGCTTAGAGGGTGGACTAGCTGGGAAGTACGATGAGCAGTTCTTC
NA | TRBJ1-2 | TRBD1 | TRBV6-1 | CASSGQQGAVDYGYTF | TGTGCCAGCAGTGGTCAACAGGGGGCGGTTGACTATGGCTACACCTTC
once | TRBJ2-7 | NA | TRBV2 | CASSVYRTSYEQYF | TGTGCCAGCAGTGTTTACAGGACCAGCTACGAGCAGTACTTC